The text below deals with one TCR beta chain. What it binds is not known. This sample is drawn from a study of shared clonotypes between healthy human individuals. Looking at the study overall: The donor group consisted of a couple of women and three men, aged 18 to 49.

J lost 3 bases, V lost 5 bases, and 2 bases had no gene match. The CDR3 sequence is 13 residues long. From germline, CDR1 is SGHAT and CDR2 FQNNGV. Whole-study findings and limits: Clonotypes which were not shared had lower generation probabilities than clonotypes that all four donors shared.

Assay: immunoSEQ multiplex PCR; the TCRdb copy retains only in-frame clones and omits some. The sample contains 1,400,000 or so clones, 98% of which appear only once. Sequenced: naive CD4+ T cells sorted from blood. Noted subset: CD45RA+ positively selected. The receptor was isolated from a man aged 30 to 39 in good health. V is TRBV11-2 and J is TRBJ1-2, with TRBD1 matching over 8 bases. For the CDR3, the DNA is TGTGCCAGCAGCATGGACAGGGACTATGGCTACACCTTC. Translated, it gives CASSMDRDYGYTF.